A single T cell receptor (beta chain) is shown here with its context. Its antigen is not known. The treatment here: roughly 20 received Ad26.COV2.S at low or high dose, single or two shots; five or six received placebo; per-sample allocation not given. Samples came from day 63 after the first vaccine or placebo injection. This record belongs to a study of Ad26.COV2.S vaccination and SARS-CoV-2 variants. Study-wide results and caveats: For non-spike TCRs, breadth in vaccine recipients resembled that in placebo recipients.

The assay was immunoSEQ multiplex PCR, and TCRdb's table has in-frame clones only and misses some. The data contain around 350,000 clones, about 88% of them singletons. J gave up 0 bases and V 3 bases, and 11 bases lay outside the gene matches. Germline CDR1 LGHDT, CDR2 YNNKEL (reference sequence). The CDR3 has 18 amino acids. The chain combines TRBV3-1 (or the pseudogene TRBV3-2) with TRBJ1-3, with 7 positions matching TRBD1. The sequence came from a person between 18 and 60 years old who received the Ad26.COV2.S COVID-19 vaccine or a placebo. This sample comprised peripheral blood, obtained in a trial of Ad26.COV2.S vaccine versus placebo. The CDR3 sequence is CASSQTGLRLLSGNTIYF. The CDR3, as DNA: TGTGCCAGCAGCCAGACAGGGCTCCGGCTCCTCTCTGGAAACACCATATATTTT.